Given below is one T cell receptor beta chain in context. Its target is unknown. These data originate in a study of Ad26.COV2.S vaccination and SARS-CoV-2 variants. The germline V gene has CDR1 SGDLS and CDR2 YYNGEE. V lost 6 bases to trimming and J lost 5 bases; unmatched junction nucleotides: 12. This CDR3 is built from 15 residues. Treatment in this sample: 15 to 20 received Ad26.COV2.S at low or high dose, single or two shots; about 5 received placebo; per-sample allocation not given. The investigators took samples on day 63 after the first vaccine or placebo injection. Study-level points and caveats: Spike-specific responses of CD8+ and CD4+ T cells were reported to display substantial breadth after vaccination.

The repertoire was sequenced with immunoSEQ multiplex PCR; TCRdb's copy has only in-frame clones and lacks some. The data contain around 340,000 clones, 65% to 90% of them seen just once; the ten biggest clones take up approximately 12%. The sample here was peripheral blood, taken in a trial of Ad26.COV2.S vaccine versus placebo. This chain links TRBV9 with TRBJ2-3, with 7 bases matching TRBD2. This receptor was taken from a person aged 18-65 years who received the Ad26.COV2.S COVID-19 vaccine or a placebo. The CDR3 reads CASNSLGGRGDTQYF. In DNA form, the CDR3 reads TGTGCCAGCAATTCACTGGGCGGGAGAGGAGATACGCAGTATTTT.